One sample yielded the 30 T cell receptor beta chains listed below, sequenced in a study of regulatory T cells in long-lasting Graves disease (dated by TCRdb to the early 2020s). In the paper's terms, the time point label means: newly diagnosed GD, antithyroid drugs for less than 3 months. RNA was extracted from PBMCs in TRIzol for both TCR sequencing and RNA sequencing. Receptor amplification or capture employed multiplex PCR. TCRdb records Illumina HiSeq 4000 as the sequencer. TCR beta libraries were built with iRepertoire HTBI primers and Arm-PCR amplification of CDR3 regions. The raw public reads went through TCRdb reprocessing: fastp at Q25, MiXCR clone calling, in-frame beta chains kept. Each record represents a unique CDR3 protein, reported with the most common genes and DNA among its rows. The sample contains 400,000 to 450,000 distinct CDR3 sequences, approximately 16% of them found a single time. Together, the top ten hold around 10% of the sample.

These data are also associated with another study on T cells in Graves' hyperthyroidism and ophthalmopathy.

This material consisted of peripheral blood mononuclear cells (PBMCs), taken at new diagnosis, from a patient treated with antithyroid drugs. These receptors all come from a woman in her twenties or thirties with Graves disease. Donor details come from another sample of the same person, matched by shared clones.

V is TRBV12-3 or TRBV12-4 and J is TRBJ1-5; D is undetermined. This CDR3 comprises 17 residues. V lost 7 bases and J lost 1, with 20 bases in between. In DNA form, the CDR3 reads TGTGCCAGCACTATTACAACGGGGTTCGGGAGCAATCAGCCCCAGCATTTT. Its translation: CASTITTGFGSNQPQHF.

This clonotype was picked up many times. The rearrangement uses TRBV7-2 and TRBJ2-5; TRBD1 aligns across 8 bases. The germline V gene encodes CDR1 SGHTA and CDR2 FQGNSA. V lost 2 bases, J lost 3 bases, and 5 bases stayed unmatched. This CDR3 is built from 15 residues. CDR3 in DNA: TGTGCCAGCAGCTTAATGGACAGGGTAGAAGAGACCCAGTACTTC. Translating gives CASSLMDRVEETQYF.

The CDR3 spells CASSIGSAINQETQYF. The CDR3 DNA reads as TGTGCCAGTAGTATTGGCTCTGCGATCAATCAAGAGACCCAGTACTTC. The genes are TRBV19 and TRBJ2-5; D gene unclear. CDR1 and CDR2 from the germline V gene are LNHDA and SQIVND (reference sequence). Trimming pared 3 bases from V and 2 bases from J, leaving 16 bases between. The CDR3 loop spans 16 amino acids.

There are many counts of this clonotype. The gene calls are TRBV3-1 and TRBJ2-5; TRBD2 matches at 9 bases. The ends lost 3 bases at V and 4 bases at J; junction bases unmatched: 9. The CDR3 has 16 residues. Germline CDR1 reads LGHDT; CDR2 reads YNNKEL (reference sequence). CDR3 loop: CASSHQGREGLETQYF. CDR3 DNA: TGTGCCAGCAGCCACCAGGGGCGGGAGGGACTAGAGACCCAGTACTTC.

The gene calls are TRBV24-1 and TRBJ2-2, with TRBD1 as a possible D gene (6 bases). The CDR3 loop spans 16 amino acids. Trimming took off 4 bases at V and 4 bases at J, with 15 bases between the two ends. Germline V gene lookup returns CDR1 KGHDR and CDR2 SFDVKD. In DNA form, the CDR3 reads TGTGCCACCAGTGACCGACAGGTCCGATCCACCGGGGAGCTGTTTTTT. Amino acid sequence: CATSDRQVRSTGELFF.

This clonotype showed up many times. The V and J genes are TRBV28 and TRBJ2-1, with TRBD2 as a possible D gene (6 bases). The V gene lost 10 bases and the J gene lost 6 bases, with 10 bases spanning the gap. Germline V gives CDR1 MDHEN, CDR2 SYDVKM. The CDR3 spans 11 residues. The CDR3 sequence is CATTSPNEQFF. CDR3 bases: TGTGCCACCACTAGCCCCAATGAGCAGTTCTTC.

This clonotype showed up many times. The chain links TRBV20-1 to TRBJ2-1; a weak D match, TRBD2 (6 bases). Trimming stripped 0 bases from V and 7 bases from J, with 13 bases between. The CDR3 sequence is 14 residues long. Germline-derived CDR1 and CDR2 are DFQATT and SNEGSKA (reference sequence). The DNA for the CDR3 is TGCAGTGCTAGAGATAACGGAGGGCCTAATGAGCAGTTCTTC. Translating gives CSARDNGGPNEQFF.

This clonotype occurred many times. The chain is built from TRBV28 and TRBJ2-3, with D hard to call. Trimming cost V 7 bases and J 1 base, with 6 bases left between them. The CDR3 covers 12 residues. Germline V CDR1 and CDR2: MDHEN, SYDVKM. CDR3 loop: CASKRGTDTQYF. CDR3 nucleotide sequence: TGTGCCAGCAAAAGGGGCACAGATACGCAGTATTTT.

This clonotype came up a few times. The V gene is TRBV6-2 or TRBV6-3, the J gene TRBJ2-2; 12 nucleotides agree with TRBD2. Looked up from germline, CDR1 is MNHEY and CDR2 is SVGEGT. Losses at the gene ends were 7 bases for V and 1 base for J; bases not matched to a gene: 13. This CDR3 has 19 amino acids. The CDR3 DNA is TGTGCCAGCAACCCCCTAGCGGGAGGGCCGCTAGGGAACACCGGGGAGCTGTTTTTT. Protein sequence: CASNPLAGGPLGNTGELFF.

V gene TRBV14 combines with J gene TRBJ2-1; D gene uncertain. The CDR3 sequence is 15 residues long. CDR1 and CDR2 (germline): SGHDN, FVKESK. V gave up 3 bases and J gave up 2 bases, with 11 bases separating them. Here the CDR3 DNA reads TGTGCCAGCAGCCACCCCCATGGTGCCTACAATGAGCAGTTCTTC. Protein sequence: CASSHPHGAYNEQFF.

This clonotype was observed at least ten times. This chain uses TRBV5-1 with TRBJ1-4; D perhaps matches TRBD1 (5 bases). Trimming took off 4 bases at V and 3 bases at J, with 10 bases between the two ends. The V gene's germline CDR1 is SGHRS and CDR2 YFSETQ. The CDR3 totals 14 residues. The CDR3 loop reads CASSISGSNEKLFF. DNA for the CDR3: TGCGCCAGCAGCATTTCAGGGTCTAATGAAAAACTGTTTTTT.

The chain joins TRBV7-6 to TRBJ1-3; no clear D gene. The germline gives CDR1 SGHVS, CDR2 FNYEAQ. The CDR3 has 16 residues. Between the trimmed V and J ends, which lost 5 bases and 1 base, there was a span of 15 bases. The CDR3 sequence is CASSALIGISGNTIYF. The CDR3 DNA reads TGTGCCAGCAGCGCCTTAATAGGGATATCTGGAAACACCATATATTTT.

This chain links TRBV7-3 with TRBJ2-6; no clear D gene. CDR3 length: 16 amino acids. Germline CDR1 is SGHTA and CDR2 is FQGTGA. Trimming took 0 bases from V and 2 from J, leaving 8 bases between them. Here the CDR3 DNA reads TGTGCCAGCAGCTTAACGGGTAGGGCTGGGGCCAACGTCCTGACTTTC. Residues: CASSLTGRAGANVLTF. Full variable domain (missing parts from reference TRBV7-3 and TRBJ2-6): GAGVSQTPSNKVTEKGKYVELRCDPISGHTALYWYRQSLGQGPEFLIYFQGTGAADDSGLPNDRFFAVRPEGSVSTLKIQRTERGDSAVYLCASSLTGRAGANVLTFGAGSRLTVL.

This clonotype has only a few counts. The gene calls are TRBV29-1 and TRBJ2-3; TRBD2 might be the D (5 bases). V lost 0 bases, J lost 1 base, and 8 bases lay in between. CDR3 length: 14 residues. Germline CDR1 is SQVTM and CDR2 is ANQGSEA. The CDR3 nucleotides read TGCAGCGTTGAAGAGAGCGGAGGCACAGATACGCAGTATTTT. Protein sequence: CSVEESGGTDTQYF.

Ten or more counts support this clonotype. V usage is TRBV10-2 and J usage is TRBJ2-7; D is ambiguous. CDR3 length equals 14 residues. In germline, CDR1 is WSHSY, CDR2 SAAADI. V was shortened by 3 bases and J by 2 bases, with 11 bases between the two germline ends. The CDR3 spells CASSDETLTYEQYF. CDR3 bases: TGCGCCAGCAGTGACGAGACTTTAACCTACGAGCAGTACTTC.

This clonotype has a handful of counts. V and J are TRBV6-1 and TRBJ2-3, with a possible D match to TRBD1 (6 bases). Germline CDR1 reads MNHNS; CDR2 reads SASEGT. The CDR3 is made up of 15 amino acids. The ends were cut back, 7 bases at V and 2 bases at J, with 16 bases in the middle. CDR3 nucleotides: TGTGCCAGCACCCGAGGCAGGGGAAACACAGATACGCAGTATTTT. Its protein is CASTRGRGNTDTQYF.

This clonotype has just a few counts. The gene calls are TRBV19 and TRBJ2-3; tentative D call: TRBD1 (6 bases). The CDR3 has 16 amino acids. In germline, CDR1 is LNHDA, CDR2 SQIVND (reference sequence). V was cut by 8 bases and J by 10 bases, with 28 bases left in between. The CDR3, as DNA: TGTGCCAGTTCATCCGGGACAACCACTTTCATGCCCCCGCAGTATTTT. Translating it yields CASSSGTTTFMPPQYF.

In its sample, this clonotype was seen many times. CDR3 DNA sequence: TGTGCCAGCCAAGGACAGGGGATATCGAACACTGAAGCTTTCTTT. Translation gives CASQGQGISNTEAFF. The rearrangement links TRBV6-1 to TRBJ1-1; 9 bases fit TRBD1. The J segment lost 1 base and the V segment lost 8 bases, leaving 8 bases of the junction unmatched. Germline loops: CDR1 MNHNS, CDR2 SASEGT. The CDR3 length is 15 residues.

The V gene is TRBV4-2, the J gene TRBJ1-1, with no clear D. With 2 bases removed from V and 1 base from J, the gap between germline ends came to 11 bases. Germline CDR1 and CDR2: LGHNA and YNFKEQ. The CDR3 is 15 amino acids. CDR3 in amino acids: CASSQPKGRNTEAFF. The CDR3 DNA is TGTGCCAGCAGCCAACCCAAGGGAAGGAACACTGAAGCTTTCTTT.

In its sample, this clonotype was seen many times. This chain connects TRBV27 to TRBJ1-1; 9 bases fit TRBD1. Germline V CDR1 and CDR2: MNHEY, SMNVEV (reference sequence). This CDR3 is built from 15 residues. V shed 3 bases, J shed 5 bases, and the junction held 7 bases outside the gene matches. The CDR3 DNA follows: TGTGCCAGCAGTTTCTCGGACAGGGGAGGTACTGAAGCTTTCTTT. Translated: CASSFSDRGGTEAFF.

This clonotype was counted only a few times. This chain joins TRBV3-1 and TRBJ1-6; TRBD1 is a possible D gene (6 bases). The V and J ends lost 1 base and 7 bases respectively, with 14 bases between them. This CDR3 comprises 16 residues. Germline assignment: CDR1 LGHDT and CDR2 YNNKEL (reference sequence). In DNA form, the CDR3 reads TGTGCCAGCAGCCAAGGGGGGGCGCGCCCAAATTCACCCCTCCACTTT. Its protein is CASSQGGARPNSPLHF. The entire variable domain, with the rest obtained from reference TRBV3-1 and TRBJ1-6, is as follows: DTAVSQTPKYLVTQMGNDKSIKCEQNLGHDTMYWYKQDSKKFLKIMFSYNNKELIINETVPNRFSPKSPDKAHLNLHINSLELGDSAVYFCASSQGGARPNSPLHFGNGTRLTVT.

This clonotype was found many times. The rearrangement joins TRBV20-1 to TRBJ2-7, with 8 bases matching TRBD1. Germline V gives CDR1 DFQATT, CDR2 SNEGSKA (reference sequence). The CDR3 has 14 amino acids. Trimming took 5 bases from V and 4 from J; bases not matched to a gene: 10. CDR3 nucleotide sequence: TGCAGTGCTTATGGCAGGGGGCGAGGGTACGAGCAGTACTTC. It translates to CSAYGRGRGYEQYF.

This clonotype was counted ten times or more. The chain joins TRBV5-4 to TRBJ2-1; 8 bases align to TRBD2. J lost 4 bases, V lost 6 bases, and 9 bases had no gene match. The V gene's germline CDR1 is SGHNT and CDR2 YYREEE (reference sequence). CDR3 length equals 15 residues. CDR3: CASNAREGSYNEQFF. CDR3 DNA: TGTGCCAGCAACGCCCGGGAGGGGTCGTACAATGAGCAGTTCTTC.

As concerns this clonotype: One base away lies a much larger clone, so this may be a sequencing read error. The rearrangement joins TRBV6-1 to TRBJ1-2; D is unclear. There are 11 residues in the CDR3. Trimming left V 10 bases short and J 2 bases short, with 8 bases between. CDR1 is MNHNS, CDR2 SASEGT, per germline. CDR3 nucleotide sequence: TGTGCCACGCCTAAAAACTATGGCTACACCTTC. Translation: CATPKNYGYTF.

The CDR3 region is CASSYIDKGAQHF. CDR3 bases: TGTGCCAGCAGTTACATCGACAAGGGAGCCCAGCATTTT. The chain uses TRBV12-3 or TRBV12-4 and TRBJ1-5; D is unresolved. Trimming cost V 4 bases and J 11 bases, with 15 bases left between them. The CDR3 is made up of 13 amino acids.

This clonotype was observed many times. This sequence joins TRBV2 and TRBJ1-1, with D perhaps TRBD1 (5 bases). The CDR3 contains 15 residues. CDR1 is SNHLY and CDR2 is FYNNEI in the germline V gene. Trimming took off 3 bases at V and 5 bases at J, with 16 bases between the two ends. This CDR3 is CASSEDSQGGTEAFF. In nucleotides, the CDR3 is TGTGCCAGCAGTGAGGATTCCCAGGGCGGGACTGAAGCTTTCTTT.

Note on this clonotype: The likely explanation is a read error, given a far larger clone one base away. The CDR3 does not close with the conserved phenylalanine or tryptophan, likely indicating a read error. The limits of the CDR3 on the DNA are not certain, so only TCRdb's listed CDR3 is given. The chain uses TRBV28 and TRBJ2-3; TRBD1 was called by the table and not checked on the DNA. The germline V gene encodes CDR1 MDHEN and CDR2 SYDVKM. The CDR3 length is 14 residues, termini included. The CDR3 sequence: CASSRGQVRYEQYL.

The V call is TRBV7-8, the J call TRBJ2-3; D remains unclear. The CDR3 length is 12 residues. V was cut by 2 bases and J by 3 bases, with 3 bases left in between. CDR1 and CDR2 (germline): SGHVS, FQNEAQ. CDR3 DNA: TGTGCCAGCAGCTTAAAGACAGATACGCAGTATTTT. Encoded protein: CASSLKTDTQYF.

Concerning this clonotype: With a much larger clone just one base away, this may be a read error. The gene calls are TRBV5-6 and TRBJ2-1; D gene ambiguous. The CDR3 has 15 residues. Per the germline V gene, CDR1 is SGHDT and CDR2 is YYEEEE. CDR3 region: CASTDGLSSYNDQFF. The CDR3 DNA follows: TGTGCCAGCACTGATGGTCTGAGCTCCTACAATGATCAGTTCTTC.

At least ten counts were recorded for this clonotype. The chain links TRBV18 to TRBJ1-6; TRBD1 agrees at 8 bases. In germline, CDR1 is KGHSH, CDR2 LQKENI. This CDR3 has 15 amino acids. With V trimmed by 3 bases and J by 9 bases, 7 bases remained unmatched. CDR3 bases: TGTGCCAGCTCACCCCTACAGGGGGAGGGTTCACCCCTCCACTTT. Translating it yields CASSPLQGEGSPLHF.